The 29 T cell receptor beta chains given below trace back to one sample, sequenced in a study of blood T cell repertoires in COVID-19. Assay used: immunoSEQ multiplex PCR; TCRdb lists only in-frame clones, some missing. The sample has 300,000 to 400,000 clones; 90% are singletons. Sequencing was done on a sample of PBMCs or T cells enriched from blood (not recorded which). These receptors were collected from a young woman who had been exposed to COVID-19.

The chain is built from TRBV2 and TRBJ1-2; no reliable D call. The ends were cut back, 1 base at V and 4 bases at J, with 19 bases in the middle. This CDR3 is built from 17 residues. CDR1 SNHLY and CDR2 FYNNEI come from the germline V gene. The CDR3 reads CASSEEGGLLVLYGYTF. In DNA form, the CDR3 reads TGTGCCAGCAGTGAAGAGGGAGGCCTTTTGGTACTCTATGGCTACACCTTC. Supplemented by reference TRBV2 and TRBJ1-2, the full variable domain reads EPEVTQTPSHQVTQMGQEVILRCVPISNHLYFYWYRQILGQKVEFLVSFYNNEISEKSEIFDDQFSVERPDGSNFTLKIRSTKLEDSAMYFCASSEEGGLLVLYGYTFGSGTRLTVV.

The chain carries TRBV30 and TRBJ2-6, with a weak D call TRBD2 (6 bases). From germline, CDR1 is GTSNPN and CDR2 SVGIG (reference sequence). The CDR3 is made up of 14 amino acids. The V gene lost 3 bases and the J gene lost 4 bases, with 10 bases spanning the gap. In nucleotides, the CDR3 is TGTGCCTGGAGCGGAGGGAGGGGGGCCAACGTCCTGACTTTC. It codes for CAWSGGRGANVLTF. Full variable domain (rest looked up from reference TRBV30 and TRBJ2-6): SQTIHQWPATLVQPVGSPLSLECTVEGTSNPNLYWYRQAAGRGLQLLFYSVGIGQISSEVPQNLSASRPQDRQFILSSKKLLLSDSGFYLCAWSGGRGANVLTFGAGSRLTVL.

This chain connects TRBV5-1 to TRBJ1-6, with 7 bases that match TRBD1. Trimming at V came to 4 bases and at J to 9 bases, leaving 10 bases not matched to a gene. The CDR3 spans 15 residues. Per the germline V gene, CDR1 is SGHRS and CDR2 is YFSETQ. CDR3 DNA sequence: TGCGCCAGCAGCCCCCGACAGGGTTTTAGTTCACCCCTCCACTTT. Amino acid sequence: CASSPRQGFSSPLHF.

The V gene is TRBV3-1 (or the pseudogene TRBV3-2), the J gene TRBJ2-3; D call uncertain. Trimming shortened V by 0 bases and J by 11 bases, and 12 bases separated the two germline ends. CDR3 length: 13 amino acids. Germline V gene data show CDR1 as LGHDT and CDR2 as YNNKEL (reference sequence). CDR3 nucleotide sequence: TGTGCCAGCAGCCAAGATCTTAGGCGGAAGCAGTATTTT. This sequence encodes CASSQDLRRKQYF.

This sequence joins TRBV9 and TRBJ1-2; D is uncertain. Germline V lookup: CDR1 SGDLS, CDR2 YYNGEE. V was cut by 0 bases and J by 0 bases, with 9 bases left in between. This CDR3 comprises 15 residues. CDR3 DNA: TGTGCCAGCAGCGTAGGCGGCAGTACTAACTATGGCTACACCTTC. This translates into CASSVGGSTNYGYTF.

This chain joins TRBV14 and TRBJ2-7; 10 nucleotides align to TRBD2. Losses at the gene ends were 2 bases for V and 4 bases for J; bases not matched to a gene: 2. This CDR3 spans 14 amino acids. Germline lookup yields CDR1 SGHDN and CDR2 FVKESK. The CDR3 region is CASSQPGLAYEQYF. The CDR3 DNA sequence: TGTGCCAGCAGCCAACCGGGACTAGCGTACGAGCAGTACTTC.

In nucleotides, the CDR3 is TGCGCCAGCAGCCCGGGGGGCCGGTACACTGAAGCTTTCTTT. It is translated as CASSPGGRYTEAFF. The J gene is TRBJ1-1, the V gene TRBV5-1; D may be TRBD1 (6 bases). The V end was cut by 4 bases, the J end by 3 bases, with 13 bases between. Germline loops: CDR1 SGHRS, CDR2 YFSETQ. The CDR3 has 14 amino acids.

This chain uses TRBV5-4 with TRBJ1-2, with 8 bases matching TRBD1. The CDR3 sequence is 15 residues long. Trimming cost V 4 bases and J 4 bases; bases outside gene matches: 9. CDR1 and CDR2 (germline): SGHNT, YYREEE (reference sequence). The CDR3 sequence is CASSIGQGRSYGYTF. DNA of the CDR3: TGTGCCAGCAGCATAGGACAGGGTCGGAGCTATGGCTACACCTTC. Full variable domain (missing parts from reference TRBV5-4 and TRBJ1-2): ETGVTQSPTHLIKTRGQQVTLRCSSQSGHNTVSWYQQALGQGPQFIFQYYREEENGRGNFPPRFSGLQFPNYSSELNVNALELDDSALYLCASSIGQGRSYGYTFGSGTRLTVV.

V and J are TRBV18 and TRBJ2-3; D unclear. Germline V gene data show CDR1 as KGHSH and CDR2 as LQKENI. V shed 3 bases and J shed 1 base, with 8 bases lying between them. The CDR3 contains 14 residues. CDR3 DNA: TGTGCCAGCTCACCGTCGACTGGCACAGATACGCAGTATTTT. Amino acid sequence: CASSPSTGTDTQYF.

The rearrangement uses TRBV30 and TRBJ1-6; D is unclear. This CDR3 contains 12 residues. The germline V gene has CDR1 GTSNPN and CDR2 SVGIG (reference sequence). V lost 2 bases to trimming and J lost 8 bases, with 7 bases between them. This chain's CDR3 is CAWSLIYSPLHF. The CDR3 region has the DNA TGTGCCTGGAGTCTAATATATTCACCCCTCCACTTT.

The rearrangement links TRBV10-3 to TRBJ2-5; TRBD2 matches at 8 bases. V was clipped by 0 bases and J by 4 bases; unmatched bases: 10. Per the germline V gene, CDR1 is ENHRY and CDR2 is SYGVKD. CDR3 size: 17 residues. Here the CDR3 DNA reads TGTGCCATCAGTGAGTCGACCGCGGGGGGTGGAGCAGAGACCCAGTACTTC. This sequence encodes CAISESTAGGGAETQYF.

The chain carries TRBV2 and TRBJ2-7; D gene ambiguous. In germline, CDR1 is SNHLY, CDR2 FYNNEI. This CDR3 contains 12 residues. The ends were cut back, 4 bases at V and 7 bases at J, with 11 bases in the middle. The CDR3 loop reads CASSVLLTEQYF. The CDR3 bases are TGTGCCAGCAGTGTCCTATTAACGGAGCAGTACTTC.

The genes are TRBV5-4 and TRBJ1-2; D is unclear. Germline V gene sequence: CDR1 SGHNT, CDR2 YYREEE (reference sequence). The CDR3 consists of 14 residues. V lost 0 bases to trimming and J lost 4 bases, with 10 bases between them. CDR3 loop: CASSLGHGSYGYTF. The CDR3 coding sequence is TGTGCCAGCAGCTTGGGACATGGTAGCTATGGCTACACCTTC.

This clone turned up a few times. The rearrangement uses TRBV20-1 and TRBJ1-5, with a weak D call TRBD1 (5 bases). V was cut by 3 bases and J by 3 bases, with 18 bases left in between. This CDR3 has 16 residues. From germline, CDR1 is DFQATT and CDR2 SNEGSKA (reference sequence). Written as DNA, the CDR3 is TGCAGTGCTAGTGGGGGGAGGGGTTTGGACAATCAGCCCCAGCATTTT. Translating gives CSASGGRGLDNQPQHF.

This chain joins TRBV5-4 and TRBJ1-6; 12 nucleotides line up with TRBD1. Germline V lookup: CDR1 SGHNT, CDR2 YYREEE (reference sequence). The junction had 10 bases not matched to a gene; V was cut back by 4 bases and J by 5 bases. The CDR3 has 18 amino acids. For the CDR3, the DNA is TGTGCCAGCAGCGGGACAGGGGGCGCCTTAGGAAATAATTCACCCCTCCACTTT. Translation gives CASSGTGGALGNNSPLHF.

The chain combines TRBV7-2 with TRBJ2-2, with D possibly being TRBD1 (6 bases). Germline assignment: CDR1 SGHTA and CDR2 FQGNSA. V lost 2 bases and J lost 2, with 15 bases in between. The CDR3 totals 17 residues. This CDR3 reads CASSLILGGRNTGELFF. CDR3 bases: TGTGCCAGCAGCTTAATTCTAGGGGGTCGAAACACCGGGGAGCTGTTTTTT.

This clone was recorded only once. V gene TRBV5-1 combines with J gene TRBJ2-2, with 8 bases that match TRBD1. The germline V gene encodes CDR1 SGHRS and CDR2 YFSETQ. This CDR3 has 16 residues. The V and J ends lost 0 bases and 6 bases, in that order; junction bases with no gene match: 7. CDR3 bases: TGCGCCAGCAGCTTGGCCGACAGGGGTAGGGCCGGGGAGCTGTTTTTT. It translates to CASSLADRGRAGELFF.

The chain carries TRBV4-1 and TRBJ1-6; TRBD1 agrees at 10 bases. This CDR3 has 19 residues. V was pared by 0 bases and J by 2 bases, with 7 bases of the junction left unmatched. The germline CDR1 and CDR2 sequences are MGHRA and YSYEKL. In DNA, the CDR3 is TGCGCCAGCAGCCAAGATCGGGGACAGGGGCGGACCTATAATTCACCCCTCCACTTT. Its translation: CASSQDRGQGRTYNSPLHF.

The CDR3 here is CASSFHIRAASGSYNEQFF. DNA of the CDR3: TGTGCCAGCAGCTTCCATATCAGAGCAGCTAGCGGCTCCTACAATGAGCAGTTCTTC. This sequence joins TRBV5-5 and TRBJ2-1; 7 nucleotides agree with TRBD2. The V gene end was trimmed by 2 bases and the J gene end by 0 bases; junction bases not matched to a gene: 14. The CDR3 is 19 amino acids. Germline V gene data show CDR1 as SGHKS and CDR2 as YYEKEE (reference sequence). Filled out from reference TRBV5-5 and TRBJ2-1, the complete variable domain reads DAGVTQSPTHLIKTRGQQVTLRCSPISGHKSVSWYQQVLGQGPQFIFQYYEKEERGRGNFPDRFSARQFPNYSSELNVNALLLGDSALYLCASSFHIRAASGSYNEQFFGPGTRLTVL.

The CDR3 DNA reads TGTGCCAGTCGCGCCAGCGGGGGGCCGGGTGAGCAGTTCTTC. Translation: CASRASGGPGEQFF. V and J are TRBV28 and TRBJ2-1; 9 positions agree with TRBD2. This CDR3 spans 14 amino acids. Germline CDR1 is MDHEN and CDR2 is SYDVKM. V shed 9 bases, J shed 9 bases, and the junction held 12 bases outside the gene matches. The whole variable domain, remainder taken from reference TRBV28 and TRBJ2-1, is DVKVTQSSRYLVKRTGEKVFLECVQDMDHENMFWYRQDPGLGLRLIYFSYDVKMKEKGDIPEGYSVSREKKERFSLILESASTNQTSMYLCASRASGGPGEQFFGPGTRLTVL.

The chain is built from TRBV7-3 and TRBJ1-1; tentatively, D is TRBD1 (6 bases). The V end was cut by 0 bases, the J end by 11 bases, with 13 bases between. The germline CDR1 and CDR2 sequences are SGHTA and FQGTGA. The CDR3 length is 13 residues. CDR3 sequence (DNA): TGTGCCAGCAGCTTAACAACCCGGACAGAGGCTTTCTTT. Amino acid sequence: CASSLTTRTEAFF.

The chain is built from TRBV5-6 and TRBJ2-7; 8 bases are a match to TRBD1. The CDR3 is 14 residues long. With V trimmed by 4 bases and J by 2 bases, 5 bases remained unmatched. CDR1 and CDR2 (germline): SGHDT, YYEEEE. CDR3 nucleotides: TGTGCCAGCAGCCCTCAGGGGGCGACCTACGAGCAGTACTTC. It is translated as CASSPQGATYEQYF.

This chain connects TRBV7-8 to TRBJ2-7; no clear D gene. This CDR3 contains 12 residues. The germline gives CDR1 SGHVS, CDR2 FQNEAQ. V was trimmed by 5 bases and J by 4 bases, leaving 9 bases between them. As DNA, the CDR3 is TGTGCCAGCAGCCAATCGCGTTACGAGCAGTACTTC. This gives the protein CASSQSRYEQYF.

This clone has just one count. The chain carries TRBV5-1 and TRBJ1-6; D uncertain. The germline V gene encodes CDR1 SGHRS and CDR2 YFSETQ. Trimming removed 0 bases at V and 3 bases at J, with 7 bases between. CDR3 length: 15 amino acids. The CDR3 DNA reads TGCGCCAGCAGCTTGGGTACTGTCTATAATTCACCCCTCCACTTT. Translated: CASSLGTVYNSPLHF.

This chain links TRBV7-9 with TRBJ1-1; TRBD1 matches 7 bases. Germline values: CDR1 SEHNR, CDR2 FQNEAQ (reference sequence). The CDR3 is 15 residues long. The J segment lost 1 base and the V segment lost 2 bases, leaving 4 bases of the junction unmatched. This CDR3 is CASSLRGRGNTEAFF. CDR3 DNA sequence: TGTGCCAGCAGCTTAAGGGGGCGCGGGAACACTGAAGCTTTCTTT.

A few counts support this clone. The rearrangement links TRBV12-3 or TRBV12-4 to TRBJ1-2; D possibly corresponds to TRBD1 (5 bases). V was clipped by 7 bases and J by 8 bases, with 14 bases between them. The CDR3 extends over 12 amino acids. The CDR3 coding sequence is TGTGCCAGCAATCAGGGACTGAGCGGCTACACCTTC. The encoded protein is CASNQGLSGYTF.

This sequence joins TRBV4-1 and TRBJ1-3; TRBD1 might be the D (5 bases). V was shortened by 1 base and J by 1 base, with 11 bases between the two germline ends. Germline-derived CDR1 and CDR2 are MGHRA and YSYEKL. The CDR3 has 16 residues. CDR3 in amino acids: CASSQVFGGSGNTIYF. In DNA form, the CDR3 reads TGCGCCAGCAGCCAAGTCTTCGGGGGTTCTGGAAACACCATATATTTT.

The chain is built from TRBV7-9 and TRBJ2-7, with D possibly being TRBD2 (5 bases). CDR3 length: 19 amino acids. Trimming took off 1 base at V and 1 base at J, with 23 bases between the two ends. The V gene's germline CDR1 is SEHNR and CDR2 FQNEAQ (reference sequence). The CDR3 sequence is CASSLVGIRGGEISYEQYF. The CDR3 bases are TGTGCCAGCAGCTTAGTGGGGATAAGAGGTGGGGAGATTTCCTACGAGCAGTACTTC.

The chain couples TRBV4-2 to TRBJ1-5, with D maybe TRBD1 (5 bases). CDR3 length: 15 amino acids. CDR1 LGHNA and CDR2 YNFKEQ come from the germline V gene. Trimming took off 1 base at V and 2 bases at J, with 9 bases between the two ends. The CDR3 protein is CASSQVQGGNQPQHF. Written as DNA, the CDR3 is TGTGCCAGCAGCCAAGTCCAAGGGGGCAATCAGCCCCAGCATTTT.